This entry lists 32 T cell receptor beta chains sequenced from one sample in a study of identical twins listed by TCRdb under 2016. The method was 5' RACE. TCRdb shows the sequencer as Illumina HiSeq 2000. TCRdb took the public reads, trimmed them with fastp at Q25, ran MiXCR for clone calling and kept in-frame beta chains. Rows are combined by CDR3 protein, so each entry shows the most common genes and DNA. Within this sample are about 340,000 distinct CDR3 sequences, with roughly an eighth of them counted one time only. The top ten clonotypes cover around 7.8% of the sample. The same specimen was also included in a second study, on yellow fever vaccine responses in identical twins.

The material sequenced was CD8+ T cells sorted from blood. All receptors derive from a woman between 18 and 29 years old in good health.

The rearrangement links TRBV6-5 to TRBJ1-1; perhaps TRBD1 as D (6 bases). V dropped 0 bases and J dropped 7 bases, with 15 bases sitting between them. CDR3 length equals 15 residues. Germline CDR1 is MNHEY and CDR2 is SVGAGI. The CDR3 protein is CASSYSTTGAVEAFF. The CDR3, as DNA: TGTGCCAGCAGTTACTCGACCACGGGGGCTGTTGAAGCTTTCTTT.

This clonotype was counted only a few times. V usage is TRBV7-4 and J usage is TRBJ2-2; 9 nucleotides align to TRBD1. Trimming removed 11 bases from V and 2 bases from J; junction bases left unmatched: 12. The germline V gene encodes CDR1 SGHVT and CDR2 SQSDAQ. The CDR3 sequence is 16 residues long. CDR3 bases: TGTGCCGCCCGGAGGGACAGGGCGATAAACACCGGGGAGCTGTTTTTT. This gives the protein CAARRDRAINTGELFF.

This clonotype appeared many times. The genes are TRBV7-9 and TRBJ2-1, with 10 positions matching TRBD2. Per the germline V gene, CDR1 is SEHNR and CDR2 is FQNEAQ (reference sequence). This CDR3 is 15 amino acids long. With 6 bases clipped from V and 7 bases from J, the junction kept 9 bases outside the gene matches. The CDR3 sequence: CASRPTSGKRNEQFF. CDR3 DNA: TGTGCCAGCAGGCCTACTAGCGGGAAGAGGAATGAGCAGTTCTTC.

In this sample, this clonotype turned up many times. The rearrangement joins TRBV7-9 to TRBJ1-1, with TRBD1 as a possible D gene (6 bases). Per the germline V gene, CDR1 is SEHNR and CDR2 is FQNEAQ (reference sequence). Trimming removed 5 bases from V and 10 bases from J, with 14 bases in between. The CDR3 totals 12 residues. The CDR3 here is CASSRSGVGAFF. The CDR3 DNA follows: TGTGCCAGCAGCCGTTCAGGGGTTGGAGCTTTCTTT.

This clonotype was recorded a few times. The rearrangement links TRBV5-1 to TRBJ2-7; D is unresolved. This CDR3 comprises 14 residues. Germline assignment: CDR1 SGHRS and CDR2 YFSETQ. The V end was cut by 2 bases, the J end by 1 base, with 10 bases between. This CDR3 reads CASSFPPVSYEQYV. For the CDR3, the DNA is TGCGCCAGCAGCTTCCCCCCAGTTTCCTACGAGCAGTACGTC.

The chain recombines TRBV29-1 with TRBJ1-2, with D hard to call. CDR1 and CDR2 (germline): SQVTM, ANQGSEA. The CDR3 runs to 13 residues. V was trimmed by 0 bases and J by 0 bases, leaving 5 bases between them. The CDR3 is CSVEDPTNYGYTF. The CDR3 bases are TGCAGCGTTGAAGATCCAACTAACTATGGCTACACCTTC.

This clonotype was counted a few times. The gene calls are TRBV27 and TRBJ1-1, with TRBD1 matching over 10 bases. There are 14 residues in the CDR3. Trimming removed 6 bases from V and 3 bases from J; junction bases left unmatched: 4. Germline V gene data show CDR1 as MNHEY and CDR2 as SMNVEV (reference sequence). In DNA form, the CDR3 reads TGTGCCAGCAGGACAGGGGGCGCGTACACTGAAGCTTTCTTT. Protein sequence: CASRTGGAYTEAFF.

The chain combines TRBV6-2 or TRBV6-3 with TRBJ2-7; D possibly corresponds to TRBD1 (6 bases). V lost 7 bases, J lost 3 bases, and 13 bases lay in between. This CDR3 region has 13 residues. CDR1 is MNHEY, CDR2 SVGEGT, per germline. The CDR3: CASTPGQYYEQYV. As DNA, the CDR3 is TGTGCCAGCACCCCTGGACAGTACTACGAGCAGTACGTC.

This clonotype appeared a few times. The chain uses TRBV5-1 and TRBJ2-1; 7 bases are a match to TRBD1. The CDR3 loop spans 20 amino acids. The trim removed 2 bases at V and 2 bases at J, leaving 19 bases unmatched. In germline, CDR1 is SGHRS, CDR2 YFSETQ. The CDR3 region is CASSFKTGRVVADTYNEQFF. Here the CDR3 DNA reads TGCGCCAGCAGCTTCAAGACAGGGAGAGTTGTTGCGGACACCTACAATGAGCAGTTCTTC.

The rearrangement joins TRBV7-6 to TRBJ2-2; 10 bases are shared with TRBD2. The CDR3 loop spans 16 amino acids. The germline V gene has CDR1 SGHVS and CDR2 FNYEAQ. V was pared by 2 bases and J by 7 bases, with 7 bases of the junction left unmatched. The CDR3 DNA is TGTGCCAGCAGCTTAATTCCCGGGACTAGCGTCGGGGAGCTGTTTTTT. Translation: CASSLIPGTSVGELFF.

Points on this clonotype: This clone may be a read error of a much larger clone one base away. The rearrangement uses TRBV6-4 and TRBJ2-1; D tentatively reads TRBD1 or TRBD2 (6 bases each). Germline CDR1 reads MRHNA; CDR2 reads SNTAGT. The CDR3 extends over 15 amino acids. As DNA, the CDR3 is TGTGCCAGCAGTGACAAGGGGGGCTCGGGCAATGATCAGTTCTTC. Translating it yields CASSDKGGSGNDQFF.

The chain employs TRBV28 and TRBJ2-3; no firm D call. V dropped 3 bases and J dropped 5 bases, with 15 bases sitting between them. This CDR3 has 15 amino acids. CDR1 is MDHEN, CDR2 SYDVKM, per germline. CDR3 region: CASSFGRSLRDTQYF. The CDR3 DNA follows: TGTGCCAGCAGTTTCGGGCGGAGCCTCAGAGATACGCAGTATTTT.

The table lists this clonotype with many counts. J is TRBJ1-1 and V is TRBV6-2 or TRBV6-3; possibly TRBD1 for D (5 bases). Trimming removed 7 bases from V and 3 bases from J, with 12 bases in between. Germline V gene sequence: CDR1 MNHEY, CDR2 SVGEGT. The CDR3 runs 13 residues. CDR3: CASNLWGDTEAFF. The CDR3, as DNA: TGTGCCAGCAATCTTTGGGGGGACACTGAAGCTTTCTTT.

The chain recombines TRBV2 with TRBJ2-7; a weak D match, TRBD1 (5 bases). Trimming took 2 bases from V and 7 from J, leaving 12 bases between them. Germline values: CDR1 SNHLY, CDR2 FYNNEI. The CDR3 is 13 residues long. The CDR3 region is CASSESTYREQYV. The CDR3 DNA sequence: TGTGCCAGCAGTGAAAGTACGTACAGGGAGCAGTACGTC.

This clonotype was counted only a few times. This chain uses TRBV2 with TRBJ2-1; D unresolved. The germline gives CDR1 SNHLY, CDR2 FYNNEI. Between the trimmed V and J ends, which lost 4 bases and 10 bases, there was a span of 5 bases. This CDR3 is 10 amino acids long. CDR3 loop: CASSAAEQFF. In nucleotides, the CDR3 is TGTGCCAGCAGTGCGGCAGAGCAGTTCTTC.

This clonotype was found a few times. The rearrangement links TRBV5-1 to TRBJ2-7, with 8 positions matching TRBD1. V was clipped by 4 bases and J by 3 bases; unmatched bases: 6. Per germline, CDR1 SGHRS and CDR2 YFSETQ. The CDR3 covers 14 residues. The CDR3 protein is CASSGQGDLYEQYF. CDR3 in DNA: TGCGCCAGCAGCGGACAGGGAGATCTCTACGAGCAGTACTTC. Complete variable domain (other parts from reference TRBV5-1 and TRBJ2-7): KAGVTQTPRYLIKTRGQQVTLSCSPISGHRSVSWYQQTPGQGLQFLFEYFSETQRNKGNFPGRFSGRQFSNSRSEMNVSTLELGDSALYLCASSGQGDLYEQYFGPGTRLTVT.

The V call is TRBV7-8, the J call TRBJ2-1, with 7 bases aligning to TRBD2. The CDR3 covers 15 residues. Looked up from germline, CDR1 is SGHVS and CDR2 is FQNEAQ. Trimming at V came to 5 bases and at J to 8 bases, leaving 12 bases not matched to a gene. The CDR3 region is CASSHGREPRHEQFF. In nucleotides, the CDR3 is TGTGCCAGCAGCCATGGGAGGGAACCACGGCATGAGCAGTTCTTC.

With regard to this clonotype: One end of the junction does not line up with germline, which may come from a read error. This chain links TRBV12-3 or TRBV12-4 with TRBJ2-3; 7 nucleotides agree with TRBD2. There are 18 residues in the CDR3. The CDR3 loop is CTSSPITLAVLSTDTQYF. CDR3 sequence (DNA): TGTACCAGCAGCCCTATTACCCTAGCGGTCCTTAGCACAGATACGCAGTATTTT.

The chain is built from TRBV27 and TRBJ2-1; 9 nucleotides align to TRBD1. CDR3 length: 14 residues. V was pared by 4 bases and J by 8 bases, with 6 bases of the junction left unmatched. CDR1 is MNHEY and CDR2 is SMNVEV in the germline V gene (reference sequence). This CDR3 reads CASSSWTGADEQFF. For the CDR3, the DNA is TGTGCCAGCAGTTCCTGGACAGGGGCGGATGAGCAGTTCTTC.

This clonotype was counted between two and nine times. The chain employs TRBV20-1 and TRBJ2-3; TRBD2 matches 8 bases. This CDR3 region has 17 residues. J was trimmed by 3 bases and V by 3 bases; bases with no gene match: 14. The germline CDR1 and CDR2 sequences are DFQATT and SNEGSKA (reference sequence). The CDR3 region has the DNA TGCAGTGCTAGTTCGCTACTAGCGGAGAGGCTTACAGATACGCAGTATTTT. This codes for CSASSLLAERLTDTQYF.

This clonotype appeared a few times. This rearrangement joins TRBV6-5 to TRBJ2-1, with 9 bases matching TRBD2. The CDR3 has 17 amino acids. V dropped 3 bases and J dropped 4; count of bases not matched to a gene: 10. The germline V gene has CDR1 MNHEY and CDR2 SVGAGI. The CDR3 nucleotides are TGTGCCAGCAGTTATACTTTAGCGGGGGAATGGTACAATGAGCAGTTCTTC. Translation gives CASSYTLAGEWYNEQFF.

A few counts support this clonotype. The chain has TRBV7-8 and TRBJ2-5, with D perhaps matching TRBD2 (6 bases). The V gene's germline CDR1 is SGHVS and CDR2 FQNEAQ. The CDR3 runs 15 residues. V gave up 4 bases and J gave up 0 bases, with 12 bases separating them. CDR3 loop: CASSWRAGNQETQYF. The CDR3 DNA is TGTGCCAGCAGCTGGAGGGCAGGGAACCAAGAGACCCAGTACTTC.

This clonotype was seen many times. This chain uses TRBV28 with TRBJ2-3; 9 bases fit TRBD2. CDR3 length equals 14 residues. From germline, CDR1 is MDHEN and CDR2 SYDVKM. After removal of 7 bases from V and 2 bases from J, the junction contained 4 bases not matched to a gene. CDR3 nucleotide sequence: TGTGCCAGCACGACTAGCGGATACACAGATACGCAGTATTTT. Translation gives CASTTSGYTDTQYF.

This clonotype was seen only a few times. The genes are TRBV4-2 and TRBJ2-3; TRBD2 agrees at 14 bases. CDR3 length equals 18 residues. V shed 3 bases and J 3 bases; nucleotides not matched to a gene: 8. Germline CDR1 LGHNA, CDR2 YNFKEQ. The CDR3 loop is CASSHVTTSGRATDTQYF. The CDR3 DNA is TGTGCCAGCAGCCACGTCACGACTAGCGGGAGGGCGACAGATACGCAGTATTTT.

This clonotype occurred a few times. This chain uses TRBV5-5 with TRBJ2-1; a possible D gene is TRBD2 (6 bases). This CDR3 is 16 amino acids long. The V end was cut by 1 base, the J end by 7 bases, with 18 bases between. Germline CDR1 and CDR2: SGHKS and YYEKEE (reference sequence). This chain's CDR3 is CASSLSGYGAGNEQFF. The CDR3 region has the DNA TGTGCCAGCAGCTTGTCCGGGTATGGCGCGGGGAATGAGCAGTTCTTC.

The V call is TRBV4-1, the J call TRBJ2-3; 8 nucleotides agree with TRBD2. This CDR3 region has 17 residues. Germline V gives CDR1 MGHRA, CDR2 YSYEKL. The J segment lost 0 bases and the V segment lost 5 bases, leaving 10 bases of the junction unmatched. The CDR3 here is CASSSTGLAGSTDTQYF. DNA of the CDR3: TGCGCCAGCAGCTCCACCGGGCTAGCGGGCAGCACAGATACGCAGTATTTT.

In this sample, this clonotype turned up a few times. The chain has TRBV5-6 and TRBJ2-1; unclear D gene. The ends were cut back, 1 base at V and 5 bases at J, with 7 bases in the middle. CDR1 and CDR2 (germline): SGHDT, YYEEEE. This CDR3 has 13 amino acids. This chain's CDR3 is CASSLSYNNEQFF. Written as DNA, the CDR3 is TGTGCCAGCAGCTTGTCCTACAACAATGAGCAGTTCTTC. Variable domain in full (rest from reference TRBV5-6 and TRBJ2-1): DAGVTQSPTHLIKTRGQQVTLRCSPKSGHDTVSWYQQALGQGPQFIFQYYEEEERQRGNFPDRFSGHQFPNYSSELNVNALLLGDSALYLCASSLSYNNEQFFGPGTRLTVL.

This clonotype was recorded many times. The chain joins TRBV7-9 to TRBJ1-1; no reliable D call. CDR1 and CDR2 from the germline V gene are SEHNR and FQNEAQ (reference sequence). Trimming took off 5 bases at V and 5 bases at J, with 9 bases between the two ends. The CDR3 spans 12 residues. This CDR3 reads CASSPDWTEAFF. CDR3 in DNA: TGTGCCAGCAGCCCTGACTGGACTGAAGCTTTCTTT.

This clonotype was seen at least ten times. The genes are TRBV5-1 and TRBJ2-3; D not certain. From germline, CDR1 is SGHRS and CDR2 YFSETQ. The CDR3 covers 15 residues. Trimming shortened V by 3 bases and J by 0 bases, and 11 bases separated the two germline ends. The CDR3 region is CASSSEYSSTDTQYF. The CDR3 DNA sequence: TGCGCCAGCAGCTCAGAATATTCTAGCACAGATACGCAGTATTTT.

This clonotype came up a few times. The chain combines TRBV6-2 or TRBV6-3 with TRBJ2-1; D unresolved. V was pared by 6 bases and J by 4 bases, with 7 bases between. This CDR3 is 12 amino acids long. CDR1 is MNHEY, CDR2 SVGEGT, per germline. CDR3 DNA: TGTGCCAGCAGCAACCCGTACAATGAGCAGTTCTTC. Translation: CASSNPYNEQFF.

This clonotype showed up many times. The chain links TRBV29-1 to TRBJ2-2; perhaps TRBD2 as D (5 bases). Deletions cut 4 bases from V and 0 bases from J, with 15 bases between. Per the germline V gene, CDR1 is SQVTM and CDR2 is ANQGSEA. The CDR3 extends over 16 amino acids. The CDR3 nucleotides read TGCAGCGTTGTATTGTCTAGCTTTTCGAACACCGGGGAGCTGTTTTTT. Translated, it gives CSVVLSSFSNTGELFF.

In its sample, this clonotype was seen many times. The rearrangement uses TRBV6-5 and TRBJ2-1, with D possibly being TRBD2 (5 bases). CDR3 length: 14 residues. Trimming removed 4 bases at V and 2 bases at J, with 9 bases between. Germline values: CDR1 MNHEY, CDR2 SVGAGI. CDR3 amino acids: CASSSIGAYNEQFF. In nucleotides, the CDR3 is TGTGCCAGCAGTTCGATCGGGGCCTACAATGAGCAGTTCTTC.